Included here is one TCR beta chain sequence, with context. What it binds is not known. Libraries were prepared by immunoSEQ multiplex PCR; TCRdb keeps only in-frame clonotypes and omits some of them. The data contain approximately 21,000 clones, approximately 77% of them singletons. These data belong to a study of PD-1 blockade in classical Hodgkin lymphoma. Described time point: cycle 4 day 1 (C4D1), after 6 weeks of nivolumab. Each of the patients experienced relapse following autologous stem cell transplantation, and their brentuximab vedotin exposure differed. The patients, who had relapsed/refractory classical Hodgkin lymphoma, achieved best responses of complete response, partial response or progressive disease. General observations from the study: Nivolumab initiated under 1 year post-ASCT led to patient exclusion. Lower baseline TCR diversity marked trial partial responders and progressors.

The source of this sequence is a human donor with classical Hodgkin lymphoma. This specimen was peripheral blood mononuclear cells (PBMCs), taken before the fourth cycle of nivolumab.

In nucleotides, the CDR3 is TGTGCCAGCAGCTTAGAGTGGGGGGCGCGCGATGAGCAGTTCTTC. Residues: CASSLEWGARDEQFF. This chain links TRBV7-2 with TRBJ2-1; either TRBD1 or TRBD2 may fit D (6 bases each). The ends were cut back, 1 base at V and 8 bases at J, with 15 bases in the middle. From germline, CDR1 is SGHTA and CDR2 FQGNSA. The CDR3 is 15 amino acids.